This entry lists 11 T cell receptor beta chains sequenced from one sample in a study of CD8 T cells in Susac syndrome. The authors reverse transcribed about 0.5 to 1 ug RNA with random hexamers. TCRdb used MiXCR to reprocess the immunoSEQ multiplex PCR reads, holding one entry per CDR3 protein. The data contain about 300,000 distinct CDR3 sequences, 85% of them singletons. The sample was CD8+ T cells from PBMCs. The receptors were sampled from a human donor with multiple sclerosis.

The CDR3 sequence: CASSVGTGRGEKLFF. The CDR3 DNA reads TGTGCCAGCAGCGTAGGAACAGGGAGGGGAGAAAAACTGTTTTTT. V gene TRBV9 combines with J gene TRBJ1-4; D perhaps matches TRBD1 (6 bases). CDR1 is SGDLS and CDR2 is YYNGEE in the germline V gene. The length of the CDR3 is 15 residues. V was clipped by 0 bases and J by 8 bases, with 14 bases between them.

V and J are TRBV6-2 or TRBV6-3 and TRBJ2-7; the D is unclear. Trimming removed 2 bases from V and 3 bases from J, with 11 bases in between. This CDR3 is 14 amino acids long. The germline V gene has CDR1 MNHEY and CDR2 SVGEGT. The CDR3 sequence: CASSYTESYYEQYF. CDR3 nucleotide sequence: TGTGCCAGCAGTTACACAGAATCTTACTACGAGCAGTACTTC.

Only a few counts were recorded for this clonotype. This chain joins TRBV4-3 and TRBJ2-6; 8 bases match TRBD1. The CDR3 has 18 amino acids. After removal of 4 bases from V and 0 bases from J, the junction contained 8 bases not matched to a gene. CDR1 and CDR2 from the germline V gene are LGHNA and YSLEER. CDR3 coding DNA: TGCGCCAGCAGCCTACCGACAGGGGTGTTCTCTGGGGCCAACGTCCTGACTTTC. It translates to CASSLPTGVFSGANVLTF.

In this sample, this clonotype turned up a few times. The CDR3 nucleotides read TGTGCCAGCAGCTGGTCAGGGACCGGGGAGCTGTTTTTT. It is translated as CASSWSGTGELFF. V usage is TRBV27 and J usage is TRBJ2-2, with D perhaps TRBD1 (5 bases). The CDR3 has 13 residues. The V gene lost 6 bases and the J gene lost 5 bases, with 10 bases spanning the gap. The germline CDR1 and CDR2 sequences are MNHEY and SMNVEV (reference sequence).

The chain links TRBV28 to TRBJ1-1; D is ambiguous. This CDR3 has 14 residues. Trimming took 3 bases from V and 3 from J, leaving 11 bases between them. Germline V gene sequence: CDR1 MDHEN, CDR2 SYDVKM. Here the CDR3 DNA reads TGTGCCAGCAGTTTTCACGCCTGGGACACTGAAGCTTTCTTT. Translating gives CASSFHAWDTEAFF.

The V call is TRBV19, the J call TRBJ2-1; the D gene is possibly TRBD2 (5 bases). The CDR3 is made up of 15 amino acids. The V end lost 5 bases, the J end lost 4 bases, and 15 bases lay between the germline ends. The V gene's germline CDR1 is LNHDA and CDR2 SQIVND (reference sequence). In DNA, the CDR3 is TGTGCCAGTAGTGGGCCCACGGGGATATACAATGAGCAGTTCTTC. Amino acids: CASSGPTGIYNEQFF.

As DNA, the CDR3 is TGTGCCAGCGAAACAGGGTCCGGGCAGTACTTC. Translation gives CASETGSGQYF. The V gene is TRBV11-2, the J gene TRBJ2-7; tentative D call: TRBD1 (6 bases). V was clipped by 8 bases and J by 9 bases, with 14 bases between them. Per the germline V gene, CDR1 is SGHAT and CDR2 is FQNNGV. The length of the CDR3 is 11 residues.

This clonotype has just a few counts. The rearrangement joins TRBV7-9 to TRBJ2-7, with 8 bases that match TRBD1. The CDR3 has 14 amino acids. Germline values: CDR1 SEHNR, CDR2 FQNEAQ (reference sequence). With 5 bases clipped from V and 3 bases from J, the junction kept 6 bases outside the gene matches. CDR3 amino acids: CASSPRDRLYEQYF. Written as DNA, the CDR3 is TGTGCCAGCAGCCCCCGGGACAGGCTCTACGAGCAGTACTTC.

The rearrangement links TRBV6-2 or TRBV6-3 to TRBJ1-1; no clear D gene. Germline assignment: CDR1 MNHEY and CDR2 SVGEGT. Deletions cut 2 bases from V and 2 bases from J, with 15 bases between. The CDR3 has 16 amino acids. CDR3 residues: CASSYPTPPENTEAFF. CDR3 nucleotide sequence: TGTGCCAGCAGTTACCCCACACCCCCAGAAAACACTGAAGCTTTCTTT.

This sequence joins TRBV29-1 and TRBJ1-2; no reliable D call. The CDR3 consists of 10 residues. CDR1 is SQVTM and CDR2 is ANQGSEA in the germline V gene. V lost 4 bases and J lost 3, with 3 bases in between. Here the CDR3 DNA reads TGCAGCGTTGGTTACTATGGCTACACCTTC. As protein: CSVGYYGYTF.

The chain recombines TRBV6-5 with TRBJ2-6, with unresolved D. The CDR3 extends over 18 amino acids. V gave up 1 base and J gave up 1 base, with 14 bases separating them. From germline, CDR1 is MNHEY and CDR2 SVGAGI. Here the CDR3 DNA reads TGTGCCAGCAGTTACTTGAGCCTTTGGATGTCTGGGGCCAACGTCCTGACTTTC. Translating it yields CASSYLSLWMSGANVLTF.